These T cell receptor beta chains were read from a single sample in a study of blood T cell repertoires in COVID-19. This table comes from immunoSEQ multiplex PCR, and its TCRdb copy is limited to in-frame clones, with some not included. This sample has hundreds of thousands of clones, with 85% found just once. The sequencing input was peripheral blood. The receptors shown here come from a human donor in a cohort sampled during active COVID-19. Each CDR3 is given with its conserved first and last residue. The D gene is left open where the match is weak. The size field is filled for only some rows; it gives once, few, many or a size class.

J,V,size,D,CDR3,DNA
TRBJ2-7,TRBV5-1,NA,TRBD1,CASSYGQGSEQYF,TGCGCCAGCAGCTACGGACAGGGTAGCGAGCAGTACTTC
TRBJ2-1,TRBV28,NA,NA,CASRTGTSHWFF,TGTGCCAGCAGGACAGGGACTAGTCACTGGTTCTTC
TRBJ2-5,TRBV9,NA,NA,CASSGGLTSRETQYF,TGTGCCAGCAGCGGGGGACTTACCTCCAGGGAGACCCAGTACTTC
TRBJ2-2,TRBV7-9,NA,TRBD2,CASVAGGNTGELFF,TGTGCCAGCGTAGCGGGAGGTAACACCGGGGAGCTGTTTTTT
TRBJ1-1,TRBV6-5,NA,NA,CASSTPGGRAFF,TGTGCCAGCAGTACCCCGGGAGGCAGAGCTTTCTTT
TRBJ1-5,TRBV4-1,few,NA,CASSQAGGNQPQHF,TGCGCCAGCAGCCAAGCTGGAGGGAATCAGCCCCAGCATTTT
TRBJ2-1,TRBV5-6,NA,TRBD2,CASSSTDYVTSGSGHEQFF,TGTGCCAGCAGCTCCACGGACTACGTGACTAGCGGGTCGGGCCATGAGCAGTTCTTC
TRBJ2-5,TRBV7-2,NA,TRBD2,CASSLIPGTSGAQETQYF,TGTGCCAGCAGCCTGATACCCGGGACTAGCGGAGCACAAGAGACCCAGTACTTC
TRBJ1-1,TRBV5-6,NA,NA,CASSFQGVNTEAFF,TGTGCCAGCAGCTTTCAGGGCGTGAACACTGAAGCTTTCTTT
TRBJ1-5,TRBV24-1,few,NA,CLDRGGVQPQHF,TGTCTCGATAGGGGGGGAGTCCAGCCCCAGCATTTT
TRBJ2-1,TRBV18,NA,NA,CASSPISVVAVGDEQFF,TGTGCCAGCTCACCAATCAGCGTAGTAGCGGTTGGGGATGAGCAGTTCTTC
TRBJ2-5,TRBV30,NA,TRBD2,CAWSWDWVAGEEETQYF,TGTGCCTGGAGTTGGGATTGGGTAGCGGGAGAGGAAGAGACCCAGTACTTC
TRBJ1-5,TRBV16,NA,TRBD1,CASSPYARDRVYQPQHF,TGTGCCAGCAGCCCGTACGCCCGGGACAGGGTGTATCAGCCCCAGCATTTT
TRBJ2-6,TRBV12-5,few,NA,CASAFVGGSGANVLTF,TGTGCTAGTGCCTTTGTCGGAGGCTCTGGGGCCAACGTCCTGACTTTC
TRBJ2-2,TRBV6-5,NA,NA,CASRKQTTNTGELFF,TGTGCCAGCAGGAAACAGACAACCAACACCGGGGAGCTGTTTTTT
TRBJ1-2,TRBV30,NA,NA,CAWKWSGSYGYTF,TGTGCCTGGAAGTGGTCAGGATCCTATGGCTACACCTTC
TRBJ2-1,TRBV6-4,NA,TRBD2,CASSVEAGGPFEQFF,TGTGCCAGCAGTGTAGAGGCGGGAGGGCCTTTTGAGCAGTTCTTC
TRBJ1-1,TRBV28,NA,NA,CASRSQEEAFF,TGTGCCAGCAGGTCACAGGAAGAAGCTTTCTTT
TRBJ2-5,TRBV7-2,few,NA,CASSSTGVAGQTQYF,TGTGCCAGCAGCTCCACCGGAGTGGCGGGGCAGACCCAGTACTTC
TRBJ1-1,TRBV7-2,once,NA,CASTLTGTRQNTEAFF,TGTGCCAGCACGCTAACAGGGACGAGACAGAACACTGAAGCTTTCTTT
TRBJ2-3,TRBV11-2,NA,NA,CASSLRLAFPSGTDTQYF,TGTGCCAGCAGCTTAAGGCTAGCGTTTCCCTCGGGGACAGATACGCAGTATTTT
TRBJ2-3,TRBV7-2,once,TRBD2,CASGRTSGGSTDTQYF,TGTGCCAGCGGGAGGACTAGCGGGGGAAGCACAGATACGCAGTATTTT
TRBJ1-4,TRBV24-1,NA,NA,CATSADPGEKLFF,TGTGCCACCAGCGCCGACCCGGGGGAAAAACTGTTTTTT
TRBJ1-1,TRBV29-1,NA,NA,CSVNRGGGQAFF,TGCAGCGTCAACCGGGGCGGGGGACAAGCTTTCTTT
TRBJ1-1,TRBV4-1,NA,NA,CASSQDPGGRGSEAFF,TGCGCCAGCAGCCAAGATCCCGGGGGGCGCGGAAGTGAAGCTTTCTTT
TRBJ2-3,TRBV4-3,NA,NA,CASSQERQITDTQYF,TGCGCCAGCAGCCAAGAGCGACAAATCACAGATACGCAGTATTTT
TRBJ1-1,TRBV28,NA,NA,CASSLQGQEAFF,TGTGCCAGCAGTCTCCAGGGGCAGGAGGCTTTCTTT
TRBJ2-6,TRBV19,NA,NA,CASSIDPKTGIHSGANVLTF,TGTGCCAGTAGTATAGATCCTAAGACAGGTATACACTCTGGGGCCAACGTCCTGACTTTC
TRBJ2-1,TRBV25-1,NA,NA,CASSVTGISYNEQFF,TGTGCCAGCAGCGTAACAGGGATATCCTACAATGAGCAGTTCTTC
TRBJ1-1,TRBV3-1/TRBV3-2,NA,TRBD1,CASSRDRASLAFF,TGTGCCAGCAGCCGTGACAGGGCGAGTTTAGCTTTCTTT
TRBJ2-2,TRBV5-1,NA,TRBD2,CASSFRSGGRQTGELFF,TGCGCCAGCAGCTTTCGGTCGGGGGGACGCCAGACCGGGGAGCTGTTTTTT
TRBJ1-2,TRBV29-1,NA,NA,CSVDGGGYGYTF,TGCAGCGTTGATGGGGGAGGGTATGGCTACACCTTC
TRBJ2-7,TRBV19,NA,TRBD2,CASSTTSGRVRKQYF,TGTGCCAGTAGTACGACTAGCGGGAGGGTAAGGAAGCAGTACTTC
TRBJ2-7,TRBV9,NA,TRBD2,CASSVAPLAGVGEQYF,TGTGCCAGCAGCGTAGCCCCACTAGCGGGAGTGGGCGAGCAGTACTTC
TRBJ2-3,TRBV28,once,NA,CASREESPDTQYF,TGTGCCAGCAGGGAGGAGAGTCCAGATACGCAGTATTTT
TRBJ1-6,TRBV7-2,NA,TRBD1,CASSSTGLNSPLHF,TGTGCCAGCAGCTCGACAGGGTTGAATTCACCCCTCCACTTT
TRBJ2-6,TRBV18,NA,TRBD2,CASSPRGSGTISGANVLTF,TGTGCCAGCTCCCCCCGGGGGAGCGGGACGATCTCTGGGGCCAACGTCCTGACTTTC
TRBJ2-5,TRBV19,once,NA,CASSGSGTQYF,TGTGCCAGTAGTGGGAGTGGGACCCAGTACTTC
TRBJ1-5,TRBV3-1/TRBV3-2,NA,NA,CASSLWRDQPQHF,TGTGCCAGCAGCCTCTGGAGGGATCAGCCCCAGCATTTT
TRBJ2-2,TRBV9,NA,NA,CASSSSPRELFF,TGTGCCAGCAGCTCTAGTCCCCGGGAGCTGTTTTTT
TRBJ2-5,TRBV9,NA,NA,CASSVAGRGPETQYF,TGTGCCAGCAGCGTAGCGGGCAGGGGTCCTGAGACCCAGTACTTC
TRBJ1-1,TRBV15,NA,TRBD1,CATSWDRTNTEAFF,TGTGCCACCAGCTGGGACAGAACGAACACTGAAGCTTTCTTT
TRBJ2-1,TRBV24-1,NA,TRBD1,CATSDPPGQKYNEQFF,TGTGCCACCAGTGACCCCCCGGGACAGAAATACAATGAGCAGTTCTTC
TRBJ2-1,TRBV27,NA,TRBD2,CASSSYSGRVYNEQFF,TGTGCCAGCAGTTCTTATAGCGGGAGGGTTTACAATGAGCAGTTCTTC
TRBJ2-2,TRBV5-1,few,NA,CASSLSGLNTGELFF,TGCGCCAGCAGCCTTAGCGGATTGAACACCGGGGAGCTGTTTTTT
TRBJ2-7,TRBV4-1,NA,TRBD1,CASSQEGGGPYEQYF,TGCGCCAGCAGCCAAGAAGGGGGCGGGCCTTACGAGCAGTACTTC
TRBJ2-7,TRBV18,NA,TRBD1,CASSPLDRGRGEQYF,TGTGCCAGCTCACCACTGGACAGGGGGCGGGGAGAGCAGTACTTC
TRBJ2-4,TRBV5-1,NA,NA,CASSLFSGNKNIQYF,TGCGCCAGCAGCTTGTTTAGCGGCAACAAAAACATTCAGTACTTC
TRBJ2-7,TRBV24-1,NA,NA,CATRYQAYEQYF,TGTGCCACCAGGTACCAGGCCTACGAGCAGTACTTC
TRBJ2-6,TRBV3-1/TRBV3-2,NA,TRBD1,CASSQATGGFSGANVLTF,TGTGCCAGCAGCCAAGCAACAGGGGGTTTCTCTGGGGCCAACGTCCTGACTTTC
TRBJ2-7,TRBV7-2,NA,TRBD2,CASSLYLSSGSSYEQYF,TGTGCCAGCAGCTTGTATTTAAGTAGCGGGAGCTCCTACGAGCAGTACTTC
TRBJ2-2,TRBV11-3,NA,TRBD1,CASSWRTGNTGELFF,TGTGCCAGCAGCTGGAGGACAGGGAACACCGGGGAGCTGTTTTTT